This T cell receptor (beta chain) was profiled in a study of T cell changes during pregnancy in multiple sclerosis. The method was immunoSEQ multiplex PCR; TCRdb's version includes in-frame clones alone and lacks a portion of them. The top ten clones hold 1.5% to 2% of a sample with about 86,000 clones, approximately 90% of them seen once. The germline V gene encodes CDR1 SGHKS and CDR2 YYEKEE (reference sequence). V lost 0 bases and J 2 bases, leaving 9 bases between the germline ends. The CDR3 length is 14 residues. Material: peripheral blood, obtained in the first trimester of pregnancy. The receptor's source is a female donor in good health, enrolled as a control in a pregnancy study. V gene TRBV5-5 combines with J gene TRBJ2-7; D might be TRBD1 (5 bases). The CDR3 here is CASSLDRFTYEQYF. CDR3 nucleotide sequence: TGTGCCAGCAGCTTGGACAGGTTCACCTACGAGCAGTACTTC.